This entry describes one T cell receptor (beta chain). Antigen: not known. Given a much more abundant clone one base away, this may be a read error. This record comes from a study of T cells in Graves' hyperthyroidism and ophthalmopathy. General study points: The majority of expanded thyroid clonotypes above 0.001 also appeared in blood. Median prediction lead before ophthalmopathy onset was 6.5 months with the model. Ophthalmopathy and stable hyperthyroidism were separated by a 13 V-J model.

The CDR3 contains 14 residues. Germline V gene sequence: CDR1 MNHNS, CDR2 SASEGT. Graves' hyperthyroidism was deemed stable given no ophthalmopathy progression within 18 months. There were TCR beta CDR3 regions amplified from RNA transcripts. During a first-round RT-PCR of the TCR CDR3, the HTBI primer set was used. MiXCR, run by TCRdb on the multiplex PCR reads, gives a single entry per CDR3 protein. The profile shows some 510,000 distinct CDR3 sequences, under 25% of them singletons. The sequencing input was blood. The sequence derives from a man aged 18 to 30 with Graves' hyperthyroidism. The chain links TRBV6-1 to TRBJ1-5, with D hard to call. Here the CDR3 reads CAGSQQWGNQPQHF. The CDR3 DNA reads as TGTGCCGGCAGTCAACAATGGGGCAATCAGCCCCAGCATTTT.